The rows below give T cell receptor beta chains drawn from one sample of a study of vaccination effects on CD4 cells after COVID-19. Their antigen targets remain unknown. Sequenced by immunoSEQ multiplex PCR; TCRdb stores in-frame clones only, minus some. This sample yields tens of thousands of clones, of which approximately 70% are seen a single time; about 4.1% belongs to the top ten. The specimen comprised CD4+ T cells from PBMCs cultured with HCoV-OC43 spike peptides, sampled before COVID-19 vaccination. Receptor source: a human donor who received a COVID-19 vaccine. CDR3s include the opening cysteine and the closing phenylalanine or tryptophan. Fields, in order: V gene, D gene, clone size, J gene, CDR3 protein, CDR3 DNA. The D gene is left open where the match is weak. The size field is filled for only some rows; it gives once, few, many or a size class.

v_gene: TRBV10-2
d_gene: TRBD2
abundance: NA
j_gene: TRBJ2-3
CDR3aa: CASSATGGTTDTQYF
CDR3nt: TGCGCCAGCAGTGCCACGGGGGGGACCACAGATACGCAGTATTTT

v_gene: TRBV18
d_gene: NA
abundance: NA
j_gene: TRBJ1-3
CDR3aa: CASSLQLGQKSGNTIYF
CDR3nt: TGTGCCAGCTCACTTCAATTAGGACAGAAGTCCGGAAACACCATATATTTT

v_gene: TRBV28
d_gene: TRBD1
abundance: few
j_gene: TRBJ1-5
CDR3aa: CASRDRGGRDNQPQHF
CDR3nt: TGTGCCAGCCGGGACAGGGGCGGCCGGGACAATCAGCCCCAGCATTTT

v_gene: TRBV5-1
d_gene: TRBD1
abundance: few
j_gene: TRBJ1-2
CDR3aa: CASTPRGQGDDTF
CDR3nt: TGCGCCAGCACCCCAAGGGGACAGGGTGACGACACCTTC

v_gene: TRBV29-1
d_gene: NA
abundance: NA
j_gene: TRBJ1-3
CDR3aa: CSIDDRVSGNTIYF
CDR3nt: TGCAGCATCGACGACAGAGTCTCTGGAAACACCATATATTTT

v_gene: TRBV27
d_gene: NA
abundance: NA
j_gene: TRBJ1-4
CDR3aa: CASRATVATNEKLFF
CDR3nt: TGTGCCAGCAGAGCTACAGTTGCAACTAATGAAAAACTGTTTTTT

v_gene: TRBV5-8
d_gene: NA
abundance: NA
j_gene: TRBJ1-4
CDR3aa: CASSLRRGANEKLFF
CDR3nt: TGTGCCAGCAGCTTGAGGCGGGGGGCTAATGAAAAACTGTTTTTT

v_gene: TRBV4-1
d_gene: TRBD2
abundance: NA
j_gene: TRBJ2-3
CDR3aa: CASSQGLAGGQNTQYF
CDR3nt: TGCGCCAGCAGCCAAGGACTAGCGGGGGGGCAAAATACGCAGTATTTT

v_gene: TRBV24-1
d_gene: NA
abundance: few
j_gene: TRBJ1-2
CDR3aa: CATSVADYGYTF
CDR3nt: TGTGCCACCAGTGTGGCAGACTATGGCTACACCTTC

v_gene: TRBV5-1
d_gene: TRBD1
abundance: NA
j_gene: TRBJ2-3
CDR3aa: CASSLQGAGTDTQYF
CDR3nt: TGCGCCAGCAGCTTGCAGGGGGCTGGCACAGATACGCAGTATTTT

v_gene: TRBV28
d_gene: NA
abundance: few
j_gene: TRBJ1-1
CDR3aa: CASSLQGIAMNTEAFF
CDR3nt: TGTGCCAGCAGTCTACAGGGTATCGCCATGAACACTGAAGCTTTCTTT

v_gene: TRBV29-1
d_gene: NA
abundance: NA
j_gene: TRBJ1-2
CDR3aa: CSVFVGGAYGYTF
CDR3nt: TGCAGCGTTTTCGTAGGGGGGGCTTATGGCTACACCTTC

v_gene: TRBV7-2
d_gene: NA
abundance: NA
j_gene: TRBJ2-5
CDR3aa: CASSLAPSDQETQYF
CDR3nt: TGTGCCAGCAGCTTAGCTCCTAGCGACCAAGAGACCCAGTACTTC

v_gene: TRBV11-2
d_gene: TRBD2
abundance: NA
j_gene: TRBJ2-2
CDR3aa: CASSPRTSFGELFF
CDR3nt: TGTGCCAGCAGCCCCCGGACTAGCTTCGGGGAGCTGTTTTTT

v_gene: TRBV5-1
d_gene: TRBD1
abundance: NA
j_gene: TRBJ1-4
CDR3aa: CASSVGVGTGYEKLFF
CDR3nt: TGCGCCAGCAGCGTCGGTGTTGGGACAGGGTATGAAAAACTGTTTTTT

v_gene: TRBV2
d_gene: NA
abundance: NA
j_gene: TRBJ2-6
CDR3aa: CASSVDSGANVLTF
CDR3nt: TGTGCCAGCAGTGTGGACTCTGGGGCCAACGTCCTGACTTTC

v_gene: TRBV9
d_gene: NA
abundance: NA
j_gene: TRBJ2-5
CDR3aa: CASSGSRDGDGTQYF
CDR3nt: TGTGCCAGCAGCGGGTCCCGGGACGGGGACGGGACCCAGTACTTC

v_gene: TRBV6-5
d_gene: NA
abundance: NA
j_gene: TRBJ2-3
CDR3aa: CASSKRSVTDTQYF
CDR3nt: TGTGCCAGCAGTAAGCGTTCGGTAACAGATACGCAGTATTTT

v_gene: TRBV5-1
d_gene: NA
abundance: NA
j_gene: TRBJ2-6
CDR3aa: CASSLVQGSTGANVLTF
CDR3nt: TGCGCCAGCAGCTTAGTCCAGGGGAGTACTGGGGCCAACGTCCTGACTTTC

v_gene: TRBV5-1
d_gene: TRBD1
abundance: NA
j_gene: TRBJ2-1
CDR3aa: CASSPRDRLNNEQFF
CDR3nt: TGCGCCAGCAGCCCCCGGGACAGGTTAAACAATGAGCAGTTCTTC

v_gene: TRBV19
d_gene: NA
abundance: few
j_gene: TRBJ2-6
CDR3aa: CASSMALQISGANVLTF
CDR3nt: TGTGCCAGTAGTATGGCTCTACAGATTTCTGGGGCCAACGTCCTGACTTTC

v_gene: TRBV1
d_gene: NA
abundance: NA
j_gene: TRBJ2-5
CDR3aa: CTSSQGDRGGAPKETQYF
CDR3nt: TGCACCAGCAGCCAAGGAGATCGCGGGGGGGCCCCCAAAGAGACCCAGTACTTC

v_gene: TRBV7-8
d_gene: NA
abundance: NA
j_gene: TRBJ1-2
CDR3aa: CASSLADSSMGYTF
CDR3nt: TGTGCCAGCAGCTTAGCTGACAGCTCTATGGGCTACACCTTC

v_gene: TRBV5-6
d_gene: TRBD2
abundance: NA
j_gene: TRBJ2-5
CDR3aa: CASSPISGAQETQYF
CDR3nt: TGTGCCAGCAGCCCAATTAGCGGGGCACAAGAGACCCAGTACTTC

v_gene: TRBV6-5
d_gene: NA
abundance: NA
j_gene: TRBJ2-2
CDR3aa: CASNMYNTGELFF
CDR3nt: TGTGCCAGCAATATGTATAACACCGGGGAGCTGTTTTTT

v_gene: TRBV6-5
d_gene: TRBD1
abundance: NA
j_gene: TRBJ1-2
CDR3aa: CASSSTGGYNGYTF
CDR3nt: TGTGCCAGCAGTTCGACAGGGGGGTATAATGGCTACACCTTC

v_gene: TRBV5-1
d_gene: NA
abundance: NA
j_gene: TRBJ2-1
CDR3aa: CASSFGGSGSYNEQFF
CDR3nt: TGCGCCAGCAGCTTCGGCGGCTCGGGCTCCTACAATGAGCAGTTCTTC

v_gene: TRBV5-1
d_gene: TRBD2
abundance: NA
j_gene: TRBJ2-3
CDR3aa: CASSSPLGGGTTDTQYF
CDR3nt: TGCGCCAGCAGCTCCCCTCTGGGGGGGGGAACCACAGATACGCAGTATTTT

v_gene: TRBV5-1
d_gene: TRBD1
abundance: NA
j_gene: TRBJ1-5
CDR3aa: CASSPTGQGPDQPQHF
CDR3nt: TGCGCCAGCAGCCCTACGGGACAGGGGCCTGATCAGCCCCAGCATTTT

v_gene: TRBV11-2
d_gene: NA
abundance: NA
j_gene: TRBJ1-2
CDR3aa: CASSYDRTYGYTF
CDR3nt: TGTGCCAGCAGCTATGACAGGACCTATGGCTACACCTTC

v_gene: TRBV27
d_gene: NA
abundance: NA
j_gene: TRBJ1-5
CDR3aa: CASSLNRHSNQPQHF
CDR3nt: TGTGCCAGCAGTTTAAACCGTCATAGCAATCAGCCCCAGCATTTT

v_gene: TRBV9
d_gene: NA
abundance: NA
j_gene: TRBJ2-3
CDR3aa: CASSVKVGSSLDTQYF
CDR3nt: TGTGCCAGCAGCGTAAAGGTCGGCTCCTCCCTAGATACGCAGTATTTT

v_gene: TRBV28
d_gene: NA
abundance: few
j_gene: TRBJ1-1
CDR3aa: CASSLRAFGSEAFF
CDR3nt: TGTGCCAGCAGTTTACGGGCTTTCGGCTCTGAAGCTTTCTTT

v_gene: TRBV28
d_gene: NA
abundance: NA
j_gene: TRBJ2-1
CDR3aa: CASSFMRFVNEQFF
CDR3nt: TGTGCCAGCAGTTTTATGCGGTTTGTGAATGAGCAGTTCTTC

v_gene: TRBV30
d_gene: TRBD1
abundance: NA
j_gene: TRBJ2-1
CDR3aa: CAWSVLQGLEQFF
CDR3nt: TGTGCCTGGAGTGTCCTACAGGGGTTGGAGCAGTTCTTC

v_gene: TRBV6-5
d_gene: NA
abundance: NA
j_gene: TRBJ2-1
CDR3aa: CASRPDASSYNEQFF
CDR3nt: TGTGCCAGCAGGCCGGACGCGAGCTCCTACAATGAGCAGTTCTTC

v_gene: TRBV3-1/TRBV3-2
d_gene: NA
abundance: NA
j_gene: TRBJ2-2
CDR3aa: CASSLRYIEPGELFF
CDR3nt: TGTGCCAGCAGCCTGAGATACATAGAGCCCGGGGAGCTGTTTTTT

v_gene: TRBV5-1
d_gene: NA
abundance: NA
j_gene: TRBJ1-2
CDR3aa: CASSTGGGFYGYTF
CDR3nt: TGCGCCAGCAGCACCGGAGGGGGTTTCTATGGCTACACCTTC

v_gene: TRBV6-2/TRBV6-3
d_gene: TRBD1
abundance: NA
j_gene: TRBJ2-2
CDR3aa: CASSYSMGQGGTGELFF
CDR3nt: TGTGCCAGCAGTTACTCGATGGGACAGGGGGGCACCGGGGAGCTGTTTTTT

v_gene: TRBV12-3/TRBV12-4
d_gene: NA
abundance: few
j_gene: TRBJ2-2
CDR3aa: CASSFLSTGELFF
CDR3nt: TGTGCCAGCAGTTTCTTGTCGACCGGGGAGCTGTTTTTT

v_gene: TRBV10-2
d_gene: TRBD2
abundance: NA
j_gene: TRBJ2-3
CDR3aa: CASTLEASGSTDTQYF
CDR3nt: TGCGCCAGCACCCTGGAGGCTAGCGGTAGCACAGATACGCAGTATTTT

v_gene: TRBV15
d_gene: NA
abundance: NA
j_gene: TRBJ2-5
CDR3aa: CATSRDLGQETQYF
CDR3nt: TGTGCCACCAGCAGAGATTTGGGGCAAGAGACCCAGTACTTC

v_gene: TRBV12-3/TRBV12-4
d_gene: NA
abundance: NA
j_gene: TRBJ2-5
CDR3aa: CASSLLETQYF
CDR3nt: TGTGCCAGCAGTTTACTGGAGACCCAGTACTTC

v_gene: TRBV28
d_gene: TRBD1
abundance: NA
j_gene: TRBJ1-2
CDR3aa: CASSFSDRAASGYTF
CDR3nt: TGTGCCAGCAGTTTTTCGGACAGGGCCGCATCTGGCTACACCTTC

v_gene: TRBV6-2/TRBV6-3
d_gene: NA
abundance: NA
j_gene: TRBJ1-2
CDR3aa: CASSPHNGYTF
CDR3nt: TGTGCCAGCAGTCCCCACAATGGCTACACCTTC